The 29 T cell receptor beta chains below come from one sample, sequenced in a study of cytomegalovirus exposure and HLA in healthy donors. Use of 60 Vbeta and 13 Jbeta primers characterized the PCR. Produced via immunoSEQ multiplex PCR; TCRdb's table is partial and in-frame only. The table lists approximately 110,000 clones, approximately 80% of them singletons, with around 3.9% in the top ten. What was sequenced was PBMCs. The receptors originated from a human donor in good health.

The rearrangement uses TRBV7-6 and TRBJ2-5, with 8 positions matching TRBD1. The DNA end favors TRBJ2-7, so the J call may be wrong. Germline V lookup: CDR1 SGHVS, CDR2 FNYEAQ. This CDR3 has 13 amino acids. This chain's CDR3 is CASGTGLPTEQYF. The CDR3, as DNA: TGTGCCAGCGGGACAGGCCTACCCACCGAGCAGTACTTC.

In its sample, this clone was seen a few times. A junction end diverges from the germline sequence, so it may reflect a read error. The chain uses TRBV5-1 and TRBJ2-4, with 10 positions matching TRBD2. The CDR3 is 18 residues long. Per germline, CDR1 SGHRS and CDR2 YFSETQ. In DNA, the CDR3 is TGCGCCAGCAGCTTACTAGCGGGGACCGTATTAGCCAAAAACAGTCAGTACTTC. This translates into CASSLLAGTVLAKNSQYF. Supplemented by reference TRBV5-1 and TRBJ2-4, the full variable domain reads KAGVTQTPRYLIKTRGQQVTLSCSPISGHRSVSWYQQTPGQGLQFLFEYFSETQRNKGNFPGRFSGRQFSNSRSEMNVSTLELGDSALYLCASSLLAGTVLAKNSQYFGAGTRLSVL.

V is TRBV27 and J is TRBJ1-5; no firm D call. V lost 1 base and J lost 6, with 13 bases in between. Germline loops: CDR1 MNHEY, CDR2 SMNVEV (reference sequence). The CDR3 is 15 residues long. Here the CDR3 DNA reads TGTGCCAGCAGTTTATTCGGAGGGATAAGTCAGCCCCAGCATTTT. Translating gives CASSLFGGISQPQHF.

The chain has TRBV10-2 and TRBJ2-2, with D possibly matching TRBD2 (6 bases). The CDR3 consists of 13 residues. The V end lost 3 bases, the J end lost 5 bases, and 7 bases lay between the germline ends. Germline CDR1 and CDR2: WSHSY and SAAADI. CDR3 nucleotides: TGCGCCAGCAGTGATCGGGGGACCGGGGAGCTGTTTTTT. This encodes CASSDRGTGELFF.

The chain links TRBV7-2 to TRBJ2-7; maybe TRBD2 (6 bases). Germline CDR1 and CDR2: SGHTA and FQGNSA. V dropped 3 bases and J dropped 0 bases, with 9 bases sitting between them. CDR3 length: 14 residues. The CDR3 DNA reads TGTGCCAGCAGCTTTCGGGAGCACTCCTACGAGCAGTACTTC. This codes for CASSFREHSYEQYF.

DNA for the CDR3: TGTGCCAGCAGTGGGGGACAGTCTAGTGAGCAGTTCTTC. Protein product: CASSGGQSSEQFF. The chain links TRBV2 to TRBJ2-1; 7 bases map to TRBD1. CDR3 length: 13 residues. Trimming at V came to 4 bases and at J to 9 bases, leaving 6 bases not matched to a gene. Germline-derived CDR1 and CDR2 are SNHLY and FYNNEI.

The V call is TRBV10-3, the J call TRBJ2-1, with a possible D match to TRBD2 (5 bases). The CDR3 runs 16 residues. V was pared by 11 bases and J by 5 bases, with 25 bases between. Germline V gene lookup returns CDR1 ENHRY and CDR2 SYGVKD. As DNA, the CDR3 is TGTGCCCACCGGGTATCGAGGTGGGGAGAGGACAATGAGCAGTTCTTC. Translation: CAHRVSRWGEDNEQFF.

The gene calls are TRBV29-1 and TRBJ2-1, with TRBD2 matching over 11 bases. The V segment lost 4 bases and the J segment 3 bases; nucleotides outside the gene matches: 8. Germline values: CDR1 SQVTM, CDR2 ANQGSEA. This CDR3 has 16 amino acids. DNA for the CDR3: TGCAGCGTTGGCGGGCTAGCGGGAGGATACTACAATGAGCAGTTCTTC. Encoded protein: CSVGGLAGGYYNEQFF.

The J gene is TRBJ1-2, the V gene TRBV7-9; a possible D gene is TRBD1 (5 bases). V lost 4 bases, J lost 0 bases, and 9 bases lay in between. Germline lookup yields CDR1 SEHNR and CDR2 FQNEAQ (reference sequence). This CDR3 is built from 14 residues. CDR3 nucleotides: TGTGCCAGCAGCTCAGACAGCTCTAACTATGGCTACACCTTC. As protein: CASSSDSSNYGYTF.

The V and J genes are TRBV7-9 and TRBJ1-2; a weak D match, TRBD1 (6 bases). Trimming removed 5 bases at V and 4 bases at J, with 11 bases between. In germline, CDR1 is SEHNR, CDR2 FQNEAQ (reference sequence). The CDR3 loop spans 13 amino acids. The CDR3 coding sequence is TGTGCCAGCAGCCCCGGACAGAGCTATGGCTACACCTTC. Protein sequence: CASSPGQSYGYTF.

The chain combines TRBV7-9 with TRBJ1-3; D gene ambiguous. Trimming took off 1 base at V and 2 bases at J, with 3 bases between the two ends. This CDR3 is 13 amino acids long. CDR1 is SEHNR, CDR2 FQNEAQ, per germline (reference sequence). CDR3 bases: TGTGCCAGCAGCTTAGACACTGGAAACACCATATATTTT. Its translation is CASSLDTGNTIYF.

The V gene is TRBV6-1, the J gene TRBJ2-7, with 8 bases fitting TRBD2. J gave up 7 bases and V 2 bases, and 7 bases lay outside the gene matches. Germline V gene data show CDR1 as MNHNS and CDR2 as SASEGT. This CDR3 region has 14 residues. DNA for the CDR3: TGTGCCAGCAGTGAACCGGGAGGGATATATGAGCAGTACTTC. It is translated as CASSEPGGIYEQYF.

In DNA form, the CDR3 reads TGTGCCTGGAGTACAGGTATGGGCGAGCAGTACTTC. This sequence encodes CAWSTGMGEQYF. The rearrangement links TRBV30 to TRBJ2-7, with D possibly matching TRBD1 (5 bases). The CDR3 spans 12 residues. V lost 2 bases and J 6 bases, leaving 11 bases between the germline ends. Germline CDR1 GTSNPN, CDR2 SVGIG (reference sequence).

The chain joins TRBV7-9 to TRBJ1-1; a possible D gene is TRBD1 (6 bases). V shed 0 bases and J shed 5 bases, with 13 bases lying between them. Germline-derived CDR1 and CDR2 are SEHNR and FQNEAQ (reference sequence). The CDR3 extends over 15 amino acids. The DNA for the CDR3 is TGTGCCAGCAGCTTAGCCAGGACAGACGGAACTGAAGCTTTCTTT. Translated, it gives CASSLARTDGTEAFF. The full variable domain, with the rest looked up from reference TRBV7-9 and TRBJ1-1, is DTGVSQNPRHKITKRGQNVTFRCDPISEHNRLYWYRQTLGQGPEFLTYFQNEAQLEKSRLLSDRFSAERPKGSFSTLEIQRTEQGDSAMYLCASSLARTDGTEAFFGQGTRLTVV.

The chain is built from TRBV30 and TRBJ2-5; D is perhaps TRBD2 (5 bases). The V gene's germline CDR1 is GTSNPN and CDR2 SVGIG (reference sequence). This CDR3 region has 12 residues. V was cut by 0 bases and J by 5 bases, with 7 bases left in between. CDR3 sequence: CAWSVLVETQYF. The CDR3 DNA reads as TGTGCCTGGAGTGTACTAGTGGAGACCCAGTACTTC.

The rearrangement links TRBV18 to TRBJ2-7; D perhaps matches TRBD1 (6 bases). Germline CDR1 and CDR2: KGHSH and LQKENI. The CDR3 spans 12 residues. V lost 6 bases and J lost 6, with 12 bases in between. Here the CDR3 reads CASSSGQSEQYF. CDR3 sequence (DNA): TGTGCCAGCTCGTCAGGACAGTCCGAGCAGTACTTC.

This clone has more than one count but fewer than ten. The chain recombines TRBV6-1 with TRBJ2-5, with 7 bases matching TRBD1. CDR3 size: 17 residues. Germline V gene lookup returns CDR1 MNHNS and CDR2 SASEGT. The V gene end was trimmed by 2 bases and the J gene end by 8 bases; junction bases not matched to a gene: 17. Here the CDR3 DNA reads TGTGCCAGCAGTGAAAGGGGGCAGGGACGTGCCCAAGGAACCCAGTACTTC. Its translation: CASSERGQGRAQGTQYF.

The V and J genes are TRBV7-7 and TRBJ2-5, with 12 bases that match TRBD2. TRBJ2-7 matches the DNA end more closely, so the J call is doubtful. CDR1 and CDR2 from the germline V gene are SSHAT and FNYEAQ (reference sequence). This CDR3 is 15 amino acids long. CDR3: CASSVGLAGQYEQYF. The CDR3, as DNA: TGTGCCAGCAGCGTCGGACTAGCGGGACAATACGAGCAGTACTTC.

This clone was seen only a few times. J is TRBJ1-6 and V is TRBV7-6; D perhaps matches TRBD1 (6 bases). The germline V gene encodes CDR1 SGHVS and CDR2 FNYEAQ. The CDR3 has 16 residues. The V gene lost 5 bases and the J gene lost 4 bases, with 15 bases spanning the gap. The CDR3 loop reads CASSPRGGGYNSPLHF. In nucleotides, the CDR3 is TGTGCCAGCAGCCCCAGGGGTGGTGGGTATAATTCACCCCTCCACTTT.

In this sample, this clone turned up once. The chain employs TRBV6-5 and TRBJ2-1; D is perhaps TRBD2 (5 bases). V dropped 2 bases and J dropped 1 base, with 6 bases sitting between them. Germline V gives CDR1 MNHEY, CDR2 SVGAGI. The CDR3 sequence is 14 residues long. CDR3 protein: CASSYGSSYNEQFF. In nucleotides, the CDR3 is TGTGCCAGCAGTTACGGGAGTTCCTACAATGAGCAGTTCTTC.

This rearrangement joins TRBV6-5 to TRBJ2-3, with 8 bases identical to TRBD2. This CDR3 is built from 16 residues. The V gene's germline CDR1 is MNHEY and CDR2 SVGAGI. The J segment lost 8 bases and the V segment lost 4 bases, leaving 14 bases of the junction unmatched. As DNA, the CDR3 is TGTGCCAGCAGTTCCCGGGACGCGGGGGGAACCGGTACGCAGTATTTT. Translated: CASSSRDAGGTGTQYF.

The chain couples TRBV19 to TRBJ2-3; 14 bases match TRBD2. CDR1 is LNHDA and CDR2 is SQIVND in the germline V gene (reference sequence). The CDR3 totals 20 residues. Losses at the gene ends were 3 bases for V and 1 base for J; bases not matched to a gene: 12. The CDR3: CASSMPGLAGDWAGTDTQYF. In DNA form, the CDR3 reads TGTGCCAGTAGTATGCCGGGACTAGCGGGAGATTGGGCGGGCACAGATACGCAGTATTTT.

The chain is built from TRBV5-1 and TRBJ2-1, with 12 bases that match TRBD2. Germline CDR1 SGHRS, CDR2 YFSETQ. Trimming cost V 0 bases and J 1 base; bases outside gene matches: 2. This CDR3 is built from 17 residues. The CDR3: CASSLGLAGVSYNEQFF. The DNA of the CDR3 is TGCGCCAGCAGCTTGGGACTAGCGGGAGTGTCCTACAATGAGCAGTTCTTC.

This clone appeared a few times. V usage is TRBV7-9 and J usage is TRBJ2-4; no firm D call. The germline V and J ends were trimmed by 4 bases and 6 bases, with 10 bases remaining between them. This CDR3 comprises 13 residues. Germline V lookup: CDR1 SEHNR, CDR2 FQNEAQ (reference sequence). CDR3 sequence reads: CASSSGQGNIQYF. Written as DNA, the CDR3 is TGTGCCAGCAGCTCGGGTCAAGGAAACATTCAGTACTTC.

The rearrangement uses TRBV5-6 and TRBJ2-5; perhaps TRBD2 as D (5 bases). Per the germline V gene, CDR1 is SGHDT and CDR2 is YYEEEE. The V end was cut by 1 base, the J end by 4 bases, with 5 bases between. The CDR3 loop spans 12 amino acids. Here the CDR3 DNA reads TGTGCCAGCAGCTTGAGCGGAGAGACCCAGTACTTC. Translation: CASSLSGETQYF.

This chain's CDR3 is CASSLTGTYEQYF. In nucleotides, the CDR3 is TGCGCCAGCAGCTTGACAGGGACCTACGAGCAGTACTTC. V gene TRBV5-1 combines with J gene TRBJ2-7; the D gene is possibly TRBD1 (6 bases). Germline CDR1 SGHRS, CDR2 YFSETQ. This CDR3 is built from 13 residues. V dropped 1 base and J dropped 2 bases, with 7 bases sitting between them. The variable domain in full, completed from reference TRBV5-1 and TRBJ2-7, reads KAGVTQTPRYLIKTRGQQVTLSCSPISGHRSVSWYQQTPGQGLQFLFEYFSETQRNKGNFPGRFSGRQFSNSRSEMNVSTLELGDSALYLCASSLTGTYEQYFGPGTRLTVT.

The chain carries TRBV28 and TRBJ1-4; 7 positions agree with TRBD1. Unmatched junction bases numbered 9, after V lost 8 bases and J lost 0 bases. Germline-derived CDR1 and CDR2 are MDHEN and SYDVKM. The CDR3 runs to 16 residues. The DNA for the CDR3 is TGTGCCAGCCGGGGACAGCGGAACCCAACTAATGAAAAACTGTTTTTT. Encoded protein: CASRGQRNPTNEKLFF. Supplemented by reference TRBV28 and TRBJ1-4, the full variable domain reads DVKVTQSSRYLVKRTGEKVFLECVQDMDHENMFWYRQDPGLGLRLIYFSYDVKMKEKGDIPEGYSVSREKKERFSLILESASTNQTSMYLCASRGQRNPTNEKLFFGSGTQLSVL.

CDR3 nucleotides: TGTGCCAGCTCCCTCCGGACTAGCGGGATCCACAATGAGCAGTTCTTC. Amino acids: CASSLRTSGIHNEQFF. The V call is TRBV18, the J call TRBJ2-1, with 12 nucleotides matching TRBD2. Per germline, CDR1 KGHSH and CDR2 LQKENI. The junction had 8 bases not matched to a gene; V was cut back by 6 bases and J by 5 bases. CDR3 length: 16 residues.

The chain links TRBV5-4 to TRBJ2-3, with D possibly TRBD2 on 5 matching bases. Germline V gene sequence: CDR1 SGHNT, CDR2 YYREEE (reference sequence). The CDR3 length is 15 residues. Trimming took off 2 bases at V and 13 bases at J, with 23 bases between the two ends. In nucleotides, the CDR3 is TGTGCCAGCAGCTTAGGGAGAAGCTGGTCTGTTTCGGAGTATTTT. Translation gives CASSLGRSWSVSEYF.